The 32 T cell receptor beta chains in this list originate from one sample, sequenced in a study of T cell responses to AZD1222 COVID-19 vaccine. Profiled with immunoSEQ multiplex PCR; TCRdb holds only in-frame clones, not every one. This sample has 150,000 to 200,000 clones; roughly nine tenths occur once, and the top ten carry 1% to 1.5%. The source was peripheral blood, collected 28 days after the second AZD1222 dose. The receptors derive from an adult who received the AZD1222 COVID-19 vaccine.

The gene calls are TRBV13 and TRBJ2-3; 13 bases map to TRBD2. Germline values: CDR1 PRHDT, CDR2 FYEKMQ (reference sequence). Germline trimming cut 5 bases from V and 4 bases from J; bases unmatched to any gene: 6. This CDR3 contains 16 residues. The CDR3: CASSPRTSGGPDTQYF. Here the CDR3 DNA reads TGTGCCAGCAGCCCTCGGACTAGCGGGGGCCCAGATACGCAGTATTTT.

This chain uses TRBV5-6 with TRBJ1-1; unclear D gene. The germline V and J ends were trimmed by 8 bases and 0 bases, with 8 bases remaining between them. From germline, CDR1 is SGHDT and CDR2 YYEEEE. The CDR3 extends over 12 amino acids. CDR3 bases: TGTGCCAGTGGTCGGCTGAACACTGAAGCTTTCTTT. As protein: CASGRLNTEAFF. Full variable domain (missing parts from reference TRBV5-6 and TRBJ1-1): DAGVTQSPTHLIKTRGQQVTLRCSPKSGHDTVSWYQQALGQGPQFIFQYYEEEERQRGNFPDRFSGHQFPNYSSELNVNALLLGDSALYLCASGRLNTEAFFGQGTRLTVV.

The V and J genes are TRBV5-4 and TRBJ2-5; 8 bases line up with TRBD1. J was trimmed by 1 base and V by 0 bases; bases with no gene match: 5. The germline V gene has CDR1 SGHNT and CDR2 YYREEE (reference sequence). The CDR3 consists of 16 residues. CDR3 in DNA: TGTGCCAGCAGCTTGGGGGAGCAGGGGGCCCAAGAGACCCAGTACTTC. Translation: CASSLGEQGAQETQYF.

The genes are TRBV5-1 and TRBJ2-7; TRBD1 is a possible D gene (5 bases). Trimming removed 1 base from V and 3 bases from J, with 11 bases in between. Germline lookup yields CDR1 SGHRS and CDR2 YFSETQ. The CDR3 spans 14 residues. The CDR3 protein is CASSLKGQGYEQYF. CDR3 DNA: TGCGCCAGCAGCTTGAAAGGGCAGGGCTACGAGCAGTACTTC.

This rearrangement joins TRBV29-1 to TRBJ2-5, with TRBD2 matching over 9 bases. This CDR3 contains 13 residues. The germline CDR1 and CDR2 sequences are SQVTM and ANQGSEA. The J segment lost 2 bases and the V segment lost 7 bases, leaving 5 bases of the junction unmatched. CDR3 DNA: TGCAGCGGAAATCTAGCGGGGCAAGAGACCCAGTACTTC. It yields the protein CSGNLAGQETQYF. The full variable domain, rest sourced from reference TRBV29-1 and TRBJ2-5, is SAVISQKPSRDICQRGTSLTIQCQVDSQVTMMFWYRQQPGQSLTLIATANQGSEATYESGFVIDKFPISRPNLTFSTLTVSNMSPEDSSIYLCSGNLAGQETQYFGPGTRLLVL.

The chain couples TRBV7-8 to TRBJ1-2, with TRBD1 identical over 7 bases. Germline trimming cut 2 bases from V and 2 bases from J; bases unmatched to any gene: 5. This CDR3 spans 15 amino acids. CDR1 SGHVS and CDR2 FQNEAQ come from the germline V gene. The CDR3 DNA is TGTGCCAGCAGCTTATTGGGCAGGGGGAACTATGGCTACACCTTC. Its translation: CASSLLGRGNYGYTF.

This chain connects TRBV9 to TRBJ1-4, with a tentative D call TRBD1 (6 bases). The CDR3 covers 15 residues. CDR1 is SGDLS, CDR2 YYNGEE, per germline. The V and J ends lost 4 bases and 5 bases respectively, with 15 bases between them. The CDR3 DNA is TGTGCCAGCAGCTCAACCCAGGGGTCGAATGAAAAACTGTTTTTT. Protein: CASSSTQGSNEKLFF.

In its sample, this clone was seen once. The chain employs TRBV19 and TRBJ2-7, with 8 bases identical to TRBD1. V lost 9 bases and J lost 7; bases outside the gene matches: 14. This CDR3 is 14 amino acids long. Germline-derived CDR1 and CDR2 are LNHDA and SQIVND (reference sequence). The CDR3 loop reads CASQQDRGVFEQYF. The CDR3 DNA follows: TGTGCCAGCCAACAAGACAGGGGCGTGTTTGAGCAGTACTTC.

V is TRBV11-1 and J is TRBJ1-2; TRBD1 might be the D (5 bases). Germline V CDR1 and CDR2: SGHAT, FQDESV (reference sequence). The CDR3 consists of 16 residues. The V end lost 5 bases, the J end lost 0 bases, and 16 bases lay between the germline ends. The CDR3 loop reads CASSKLTRGANYGYTF. Written as DNA, the CDR3 is TGTGCCAGCAGCAAACTCACCCGGGGGGCTAACTATGGCTACACCTTC.

The chain joins TRBV19 to TRBJ2-1; the match to TRBD2 covers 8 bases. This CDR3 region has 15 residues. The J segment lost 9 bases and the V segment lost 4 bases, leaving 11 bases of the junction unmatched. The germline gives CDR1 LNHDA, CDR2 SQIVND (reference sequence). The CDR3 spells CASSTGGLGRREQFF. In DNA form, the CDR3 reads TGTGCCAGTAGTACGGGGGGACTAGGCCGCCGTGAGCAGTTCTTC.

The rearrangement links TRBV23-1 to TRBJ1-1; 8 bases are a match to TRBD1. TRBV23-1 qualifies as an ORF whose function is uncertain. V trimming: 2 bases; J trimming: 5 bases; junction bases outside the gene matches: 7. The CDR3 consists of 15 residues. The CDR3 here is CASSQRTGIWTEAFF. The DNA for the CDR3 is TGCGCCAGCAGTCAACGGACAGGGATTTGGACTGAAGCTTTCTTT.

The V and J genes are TRBV25-1 and TRBJ2-2; D possibly corresponds to TRBD2 (6 bases). The CDR3 covers 13 residues. The ends were cut back, 4 bases at V and 6 bases at J, with 9 bases in the middle. The germline CDR1 and CDR2 sequences are MGHDK and SYGVNS. CDR3 DNA sequence: TGTGCCAGCAGTGGACGGGGGTCCGGGGAGCTGTTTTTT. It codes for CASSGRGSGELFF.

The chain combines TRBV28 with TRBJ1-1; no firm D call. Trimming took 5 bases from V and 5 from J, leaving 15 bases between them. The CDR3 has 14 amino acids. The germline V gene has CDR1 MDHEN and CDR2 SYDVKM. The CDR3 bases are TGTGCCAGCAGTCGCCAGTCCGACGGGACTGAAGCTTTCTTT. It specifies CASSRQSDGTEAFF.

The chain is built from TRBV2 and TRBJ1-1; the D gene is possibly TRBD1 (5 bases). Germline V gene lookup returns CDR1 SNHLY and CDR2 FYNNEI. V dropped 2 bases and J dropped 1 base, with 11 bases sitting between them. The length of the CDR3 is 15 residues. The CDR3 protein is CASSETGTANTEAFF. CDR3 nucleotides: TGTGCCAGCAGTGAAACCGGGACGGCGAACACTGAAGCTTTCTTT. Full variable domain (remainder filled in from reference TRBV2 and TRBJ1-1): EPEVTQTPSHQVTQMGQEVILRCVPISNHLYFYWYRQILGQKVEFLVSFYNNEISEKSEIFDDQFSVERPDGSNFTLKIRSTKLEDSAMYFCASSETGTANTEAFFGQGTRLTVV.

The rearrangement joins TRBV5-1 to TRBJ2-6; 9 bases align to TRBD1. The trim removed 4 bases at V and 0 bases at J, leaving 5 bases unmatched. The V gene's germline CDR1 is SGHRS and CDR2 YFSETQ. The CDR3 runs to 17 residues. The CDR3: CASSPQGASSGANVLTF. The DNA for the CDR3 is TGCGCCAGCAGCCCACAGGGGGCGAGCTCTGGGGCCAACGTCCTGACTTTC.

CDR3 sequence (DNA): TGTGCCAGCAGCCGTCGAGAGGGAGATACGCAGTATTTT. This sequence encodes CASSRREGDTQYF. V and J are TRBV5-4 and TRBJ2-3, with D perhaps matching TRBD2 (5 bases). This CDR3 region has 13 residues. Trimming removed 4 bases at V and 5 bases at J, with 11 bases between. The germline gives CDR1 SGHNT, CDR2 YYREEE (reference sequence).

The CDR3 region has the DNA TGTGCCACCAGCGGACAGGGGGACACCATATATTTT. This gives the protein CATSGQGDTIYF. The rearrangement uses TRBV15 and TRBJ1-3, with 10 bases matching TRBD1. V lost 5 bases to trimming and J lost 8 bases; unmatched junction nucleotides: 0. Germline V CDR1 and CDR2: LNHNV, YYDKDF (reference sequence). This CDR3 is built from 12 residues.

The V call is TRBV19, the J call TRBJ2-1, with TRBD1 identical over 9 bases. The CDR3 spans 14 residues. Germline V gene lookup returns CDR1 LNHDA and CDR2 SQIVND (reference sequence). The V and J ends lost 7 bases and 3 bases, in that order; junction bases with no gene match: 4. As DNA, the CDR3 is TGTGCCAGTAAACCGGGACAGGGCTACAATGAGCAGTTCTTC. Amino acids: CASKPGQGYNEQFF.

CDR3 in amino acids: CSARMIGDNEKLFF. The CDR3 nucleotides read TGCAGCGCCCGGATGATTGGCGACAATGAAAAACTGTTTTTT. The chain uses TRBV29-1 and TRBJ1-4; D unclear. The length of the CDR3 is 14 residues. CDR1 and CDR2 (germline): SQVTM, ANQGSEA. Trimming cost V 7 bases and J 5 bases, with 17 bases left between them. Full variable domain (rest looked up from reference TRBV29-1 and TRBJ1-4): SAVISQKPSRDICQRGTSLTIQCQVDSQVTMMFWYRQQPGQSLTLIATANQGSEATYESGFVIDKFPISRPNLTFSTLTVSNMSPEDSSIYLCSARMIGDNEKLFFGSGTQLSVL.

The chain joins TRBV6-1 to TRBJ2-7; 9 positions agree with TRBD2. J lost 4 bases, V lost 2 bases, and 6 bases had no gene match. The germline CDR1 and CDR2 sequences are MNHNS and SASEGT. The CDR3 runs 15 residues. For the CDR3, the DNA is TGTGCCAGCAGTGAAATTAGCGGGAGAGGATACGAGCAGTACTTC. It is translated as CASSEISGRGYEQYF.

The chain recombines TRBV2 with TRBJ2-7, with D unclear. This CDR3 has 13 amino acids. Trimming pared 4 bases from V and 0 bases from J, leaving 7 bases between. The germline CDR1 and CDR2 sequences are SNHLY and FYNNEI. CDR3 amino acids: CASSVVLSYEQYF. The DNA of the CDR3 is TGTGCCAGCAGTGTAGTACTCTCCTACGAGCAGTACTTC.

The J gene is TRBJ1-1, the V gene TRBV6-2 or TRBV6-3; 10 bases are a match to TRBD1. V was clipped by 5 bases and J by 1 base; unmatched bases: 13. CDR3 length: 18 amino acids. Germline V gene sequence: CDR1 MNHEY, CDR2 SVGEGT. This CDR3 is CASSPLPGTGEKNTEAFF. The DNA of the CDR3 is TGTGCCAGCAGTCCCCTCCCCGGGACAGGGGAAAAGAACACTGAAGCTTTCTTT.

The CDR3 region is CASSPQGSGANVLTF. Here the CDR3 DNA reads TGTGCCAGCAGCCCCCAGGGATCCGGGGCCAACGTCCTGACTTTC. The chain employs TRBV5-4 and TRBJ2-6; TRBD1 might be the D (5 bases). CDR3 length: 15 residues. From germline, CDR1 is SGHNT and CDR2 YYREEE (reference sequence). Trimming cost V 4 bases and J 4 bases, with 12 bases left between them.

J is TRBJ1-5 and V is TRBV7-9; maybe TRBD1 (5 bases). Between the trimmed V and J ends, which lost 4 bases and 2 bases, there was a span of 12 bases. CDR1 and CDR2 from the germline V gene are SEHNR and FQNEAQ (reference sequence). The CDR3 covers 15 residues. The CDR3 nucleotides read TGTGCCAGCAGCTACTCCGGGGCGGGCAATCAGCCCCAGCATTTT. As protein: CASSYSGAGNQPQHF. Full variable domain (remainder filled in from reference TRBV7-9 and TRBJ1-5): DTGVSQNPRHKITKRGQNVTFRCDPISEHNRLYWYRQTLGQGPEFLTYFQNEAQLEKSRLLSDRFSAERPKGSFSTLEIQRTEQGDSAMYLCASSYSGAGNQPQHFGDGTRLSIL.

This sequence joins TRBV5-1 and TRBJ2-4, with 13 bases lining up with TRBD2. There are 16 residues in the CDR3. Germline loops: CDR1 SGHRS, CDR2 YFSETQ. J gave up 0 bases and V 5 bases, and 2 bases lay outside the gene matches. DNA of the CDR3: TGCGCCAGCAGGGGGACTAGCGGGACAGCCAAAAACATTCAGTACTTC. Its protein product is CASRGTSGTAKNIQYF.

This chain links TRBV19 with TRBJ1-1; a weak D match, TRBD1 (6 bases). This CDR3 spans 15 amino acids. Deletions cut 3 bases from V and 3 bases from J, with 14 bases between. CDR1 and CDR2 (germline): LNHDA, SQIVND (reference sequence). CDR3 region: CASSISQGSYTEAFF. In nucleotides, the CDR3 is TGTGCCAGTAGTATTTCTCAGGGGTCGTACACTGAAGCTTTCTTT.

The genes are TRBV12-3 or TRBV12-4 and TRBJ2-7, with unresolved D. V was pared by 4 bases and J by 3 bases, with 4 bases between. There are 11 residues in the CDR3. CDR3 coding DNA: TGTGCCAGCAGTTCCCTCTACGAGCAGTACTTC. Protein product: CASSSLYEQYF.

The rearrangement joins TRBV5-5 to TRBJ2-5; D might be TRBD2 (6 bases). CDR1 is SGHKS and CDR2 is YYEKEE in the germline V gene (reference sequence). This CDR3 contains 17 residues. V lost 4 bases and J 2 bases, leaving 21 bases between the germline ends. Written as DNA, the CDR3 is TGTGCCAGCAGCCTAACTCCGGGGCAGGGAGGTCAAGAGACCCAGTACTTC. As protein: CASSLTPGQGGQETQYF.

This chain joins TRBV7-2 and TRBJ2-5, with TRBD1 identical over 7 bases. The CDR3 is made up of 15 amino acids. From germline, CDR1 is SGHTA and CDR2 FQGNSA. Germline trimming cut 6 bases from V and 2 bases from J; bases unmatched to any gene: 9. CDR3 nucleotides: TGTGCCAGCAGACGCGACAGGGTCCCTCAAGAGACCCAGTACTTC. This codes for CASRRDRVPQETQYF.

The chain has TRBV5-1 and TRBJ1-4, with D possibly TRBD1 on 5 matching bases. Trimming stripped 0 bases from V and 0 bases from J, with 12 bases between. Germline-derived CDR1 and CDR2 are SGHRS and YFSETQ. The CDR3 extends over 17 amino acids. The CDR3 loop is CASSLGGTAPTNEKLFF. In nucleotides, the CDR3 is TGCGCCAGCAGCTTGGGAGGGACGGCCCCAACTAATGAAAAACTGTTTTTT.

This clone appeared once. CDR3 in DNA: TGTGCCAGCAGTTTAGGGCCCTCCGCTAATTCACCCCTCCACTTT. This codes for CASSLGPSANSPLHF. The V gene is TRBV27, the J gene TRBJ1-6; D uncertain. Germline assignment: CDR1 MNHEY and CDR2 SMNVEV (reference sequence). This CDR3 comprises 15 residues. Trimming stripped 2 bases from V and 6 bases from J, with 11 bases between.

The chain links TRBV18 to TRBJ1-3; D is unresolved. The ends were cut back, 4 bases at V and 0 bases at J, with 16 bases in the middle. This CDR3 comprises 17 residues. The germline gives CDR1 KGHSH, CDR2 LQKENI. The CDR3, as DNA: TGTGCCAGCTCACTTATGGACGGTCAGAGCTCTGGAAACACCATATATTTT. Its protein product is CASSLMDGQSSGNTIYF.